Reported below is one TCR beta chain. The antigen is not known. The data derive from a study of T cells in Graves' hyperthyroidism and ophthalmopathy. Study results and limitations: Before onset, ophthalmopathy was predicted by the model a median approximately 6.7 months earlier.

Researchers took RNA transcripts and amplified the TCR beta CDR3 regions from them. A set of HTBI primers served as the primers for a first-round RT-PCR of the TCR CDR3. TCRdb independently ran MiXCR on the multiplex PCR reads; one entry per CDR3 protein. The sample lists approximately 200,000 distinct CDR3 sequences, around 19% occurring once. Germline V gene sequence: CDR1 DFQATT, CDR2 SNEGSKA (reference sequence). Deletions cut 3 bases from V and 0 bases from J, with 18 bases between. CDR3 length: 16 residues. The origin of this receptor is a man between 40 and 49 years old with Graves' hyperthyroidism. The chain is built from TRBV20-1 and TRBJ2-7; D gene unclear. The sequenced sample consisted of blood. The CDR3 nucleotides read TGCAGTGCTAGCCCAGCCGGGCGGAAGAGCTCCTACGAGCAGTACTTC. Translating gives CSASPAGRKSSYEQYF.